The 21 T cell receptor beta chains below were found in one sample sequenced in a study of human T cells and chemical hapten exposure. TCRdb re-called the RACE reads through MiXCR, storing one row per CDR3 protein. The data hold about 380,000 distinct CDR3 sequences, with less than 6.5% observed a single time. Time point meaning: pre-sensitization, week 0. Treatment here: therapeutic diphenylcyclopropenone sensitization with weekly scalp DPC. The material sequenced was whole blood, taken in connection with sensitization to the hapten diphenylcyclopropenone (DPC). The receptor source for this set is a woman aged 45 to 65 with alopecia areata. Some clones in this sample may be carry-over from other donors' samples.

This clonotype has ten or more counts. J is TRBJ2-1 and V is TRBV20-1; no definite D call. Trimming removed 4 bases at V and 8 bases at J, with 21 bases between. The V gene's germline CDR1 is DFQATT and CDR2 SNEGSKA (reference sequence). The CDR3 has 15 amino acids. For the CDR3, the DNA is TGCAGTGCTACCCCGGCCCTACCTAGGATCGATGAGCAGTTCTTC. Amino acids: CSATPALPRIDEQFF.

At least ten counts were recorded for this clonotype. This chain connects TRBV7-9 to TRBJ1-1; 8 nucleotides align to TRBD1. This CDR3 is built from 14 residues. Per germline, CDR1 SEHNR and CDR2 FQNEAQ (reference sequence). The V and J ends lost 6 bases and 11 bases, in that order; junction bases with no gene match: 14. CDR3 loop: CASSYIDRGEEAFF. The CDR3, as DNA: TGTGCCAGCAGTTACATAGACAGGGGCGAAGAGGCTTTCTTT.

This clonotype was found a few times. The chain joins TRBV6-6 to TRBJ1-1; D is possibly TRBD1 (5 bases). With 6 bases removed from V and 4 bases from J, the gap between germline ends came to 15 bases. This CDR3 contains 14 residues. Germline-derived CDR1 and CDR2 are MNHNY and SVGAGI (reference sequence). The CDR3 spells CASSPGRIGTEAFF. CDR3 nucleotide sequence: TGTGCCAGCAGCCCAGGGCGGATAGGCACTGAAGCTTTCTTT.

The chain employs TRBV28 and TRBJ2-3, with TRBD2 matching over 9 bases. CDR1 is MDHEN and CDR2 is SYDVKM in the germline V gene. The CDR3 runs 13 residues. Trimming at V came to 3 bases and at J to 9 bases, leaving 4 bases not matched to a gene. The CDR3 sequence: CASSFPSGKTQYF. CDR3 coding DNA: TGTGCCAGCAGTTTCCCTAGCGGGAAGACGCAGTATTTT. The full variable domain, with the rest looked up from reference TRBV28 and TRBJ2-3, is DVKVTQSSRYLVKRTGEKVFLECVQDMDHENMFWYRQDPGLGLRLIYFSYDVKMKEKGDIPEGYSVSREKKERFSLILESASTNQTSMYLCASSFPSGKTQYFGPGTRLTVL.

This clonotype was picked up many times. The chain is built from TRBV10-3 and TRBJ2-1; TRBD2 agrees at 9 bases. V trimming: 10 bases; J trimming: 7 bases; junction bases outside the gene matches: 5. The CDR3 spans 12 residues. The germline CDR1 and CDR2 sequences are ENHRY and SYGVKD. CDR3 sequence reads: CATAGGGNEQFF. The CDR3 DNA follows: TGTGCCACCGCGGGAGGGGGGAATGAGCAGTTCTTC.

The sample holds many counts of this clonotype. The CDR3 bases are TGCAGCGTCCCTTTCCGGGGGGCTTCCTACAATGAGCAGTTCTTC. Protein sequence: CSVPFRGASYNEQFF. V is TRBV29-1 and J is TRBJ2-1; a possible D gene is TRBD2 (7 bases). The V end lost 6 bases, the J end lost 1 base, and 16 bases lay between the germline ends. CDR1 is SQVTM and CDR2 is ANQGSEA in the germline V gene. This CDR3 is built from 15 residues.

The rearrangement uses TRBV28 and TRBJ2-7, with D possibly TRBD2 on 6 matching bases. This CDR3 is 15 amino acids long. V lost 7 bases to trimming and J lost 6 bases, with 22 bases between them. CDR1 is MDHEN and CDR2 is SYDVKM in the germline V gene. The CDR3 protein is CASTPQGHPGGEQYF. The CDR3 DNA sequence: TGTGCCAGCACTCCCCAAGGGCACCCCGGGGGCGAGCAGTACTTC.

The chain employs TRBV29-1 and TRBJ1-2; no reliable D call. Trimming took off 3 bases at V and 2 bases at J, with 7 bases between the two ends. CDR1 is SQVTM and CDR2 is ANQGSEA in the germline V gene. CDR3 length: 12 residues. For the CDR3, the DNA is TGCAGCGTTGATGAGACAAACTATGGCTACACCTTC. Its protein product is CSVDETNYGYTF.

In this sample, this clonotype turned up a few times. The rearrangement uses TRBV7-2 and TRBJ2-3; 10 nucleotides line up with TRBD2. Trimming removed 2 bases from V and 4 bases from J; junction bases left unmatched: 6. Germline V gives CDR1 SGHTA, CDR2 FQGNSA. The CDR3 is 16 residues long. The CDR3 nucleotides read TGTGCCAGCAGCTTATCTAGCGGGAGATTGGCAGATACGCAGTATTTT. Encoded protein: CASSLSSGRLADTQYF.

Many counts were recorded for this clonotype. V usage is TRBV12-3 or TRBV12-4 and J usage is TRBJ2-6, with a possible D match to TRBD1 (6 bases). The V gene lost 6 bases and the J gene lost 5 bases, with 17 bases spanning the gap. CDR3 size: 16 residues. The CDR3: CASRSNRADWANVLTF. The CDR3 DNA reads TGTGCCAGCAGGAGTAACAGGGCTGACTGGGCCAACGTCCTGACTTTC.

This clonotype appeared a single time. An end of the junction does not agree with germline; a read error may underlie this. The V call is TRBV6-2 or TRBV6-3, the J call TRBJ1-1; D ambiguous. Germline CDR1 MNHEY, CDR2 SVGEGT. The CDR3 spans 15 residues. The CDR3 sequence is CASGYSPTGNTEAFF. Written as DNA, the CDR3 is TGTGCCAGCGGTTACTCCCCGACGGGGAACACTGAAGCTTTCTTT.

In its sample, this clonotype was seen a few times. The CDR3 nucleotides read TGTGCCAGCGGGACAGGTCCAGCTAACTATGGCTACACCTTC. It yields the protein CASGTGPANYGYTF. V gene TRBV6-6 combines with J gene TRBJ1-2, with 8 bases that match TRBD1. This CDR3 spans 14 amino acids. CDR1 and CDR2 from the germline V gene are MNHNY and SVGAGI (reference sequence). V gave up 8 bases and J gave up 0 bases; unmatched junction bases: 5.

The table lists this clonotype with many counts. The chain joins TRBV6-5 to TRBJ2-7; maybe TRBD2 (5 bases). The ends were cut back, 5 bases at V and 0 bases at J, with 11 bases in the middle. Germline V lookup: CDR1 MNHEY, CDR2 SVGAGI. The CDR3 consists of 14 residues. The CDR3 sequence: CASSPRRASYEQYF. In nucleotides, the CDR3 is TGTGCCAGCAGTCCCCGGCGGGCCTCCTACGAGCAGTACTTC.

This clonotype was seen ten or more times. The chain couples TRBV5-1 to TRBJ2-2; the match to TRBD1 covers 8 bases. J lost 0 bases, V lost 3 bases, and 4 bases had no gene match. Germline assignment: CDR1 SGHRS and CDR2 YFSETQ. The CDR3 extends over 16 amino acids. The DNA for the CDR3 is TGCGCCAGCAGCTCCGGACAGGGCGCGAACACCGGGGAGCTGTTTTTT. It is translated as CASSSGQGANTGELFF.

The genes are TRBV20-1 and TRBJ1-4, with D uncertain. Germline V CDR1 and CDR2: DFQATT, SNEGSKA (reference sequence). The CDR3 is 14 residues long. V lost 6 bases to trimming and J lost 5 bases, with 16 bases between them. CDR3 sequence (DNA): TGCAGTGCCCACGGACCGTTTAAGAATGAAAAACTGTTTTTT. Translated, it gives CSAHGPFKNEKLFF.

This clonotype occurred a few times. The rearrangement uses TRBV7-2 and TRBJ2-3; either TRBD1 or TRBD2 may supply D (6 bases each). The CDR3 length is 14 residues. Germline V gene data show CDR1 as SGHTA and CDR2 as FQGNSA. The ends were cut back, 8 bases at V and 0 bases at J, with 12 bases in the middle. CDR3 loop: CASPGADSTDTQYF. The CDR3 nucleotides read TGTGCCAGCCCGGGGGCGGATAGCACAGATACGCAGTATTTT.

In its sample, this clonotype was seen many times. J is TRBJ1-5 and V is TRBV27; D call uncertain. The CDR3 consists of 14 residues. Germline CDR1 MNHEY, CDR2 SMNVEV (reference sequence). V shed 0 bases and J shed 3 bases, with 6 bases lying between them. This CDR3 reads CASSLSTPNQPQHF. The CDR3 DNA reads as TGTGCCAGCAGTTTATCCACACCCAATCAGCCCCAGCATTTT.

This clonotype was seen only a few times. The chain links TRBV30 to TRBJ2-5; perhaps D is TRBD1 or TRBD2 (6 bases each). The CDR3 covers 14 residues. Germline V gene lookup returns CDR1 GTSNPN and CDR2 SVGIG (reference sequence). Between the trimmed V and J ends, which lost 5 bases and 1 base, there was a span of 14 bases. The CDR3 region is CAWGAGRGQETQYF. As DNA, the CDR3 is TGTGCCTGGGGAGCGGGCAGGGGCCAAGAGACCCAGTACTTC. Combining the CDR3 with reference TRBV30 and TRBJ2-5 gives the whole variable domain SQTIHQWPATLVQPVGSPLSLECTVEGTSNPNLYWYRQAAGRGLQLLFYSVGIGQISSEVPQNLSASRPQDRQFILSSKKLLLSDSGFYLCAWGAGRGQETQYFGPGTRLLVL.

This chain links TRBV27 with TRBJ2-7, with D possibly matching TRBD2 (7 bases). Germline V gene data show CDR1 as MNHEY and CDR2 as SMNVEV (reference sequence). Between the trimmed V and J ends, which lost 0 bases and 7 bases, there was a span of 19 bases. This CDR3 spans 16 amino acids. DNA of the CDR3: TGTGCCAGCAGTTTATCTCGCGGGGGCCCGAGGGAGGAGCAGTACTTC. Protein product: CASSLSRGGPREEQYF.

The table lists this clonotype with a few counts. The chain is built from TRBV2 and TRBJ2-3; D possibly uses TRBD1 or TRBD2 (5 bases each). CDR3 length: 11 amino acids. Trimming removed 8 bases from V and 4 bases from J, with 7 bases in between. Germline V gene lookup returns CDR1 SNHLY and CDR2 FYNNEI. The CDR3 sequence is CASGGADTQYF. The CDR3, as DNA: TGTGCCAGCGGGGGTGCAGATACGCAGTATTTT.

This clonotype has a handful of counts. The chain carries TRBV10-3 and TRBJ1-1; the D gene is possibly TRBD1 (5 bases). The CDR3 spans 14 residues. Trimming took off 3 bases at V and 5 bases at J, with 13 bases between the two ends. Looked up from germline, CDR1 is ENHRY and CDR2 is SYGVKD. The CDR3 nucleotides read TGTGCCATCAGTGATAGACAGATAGGGACTGAAGCTTTCTTT. Protein: CAISDRQIGTEAFF.